The present T cell receptor beta chain was sequenced within a study of PD-L1 blockade in urothelial cancer. Study in general: Timepoints chosen for blood analysis were 3 weeks (second dose) and 6 weeks after treatment start. Typically, measured as a median, blood samples had about 140,000 T cells.

The time point denotes: peripheral blood 6 weeks after treatment start. The patients' disease, urothelial carcinoma, was locally advanced or metastatic. Germline trimming cut 0 bases from V and 1 base from J; bases unmatched to any gene: 7. The CDR3 spans 16 residues. CDR1 SGHRS and CDR2 YFSETQ come from the germline V gene. TCRdb's copy holds only in-frame clones and misses some; the assay was immunoSEQ multiplex PCR. The repertoire has about 120,000 clones, roughly 90% of them found once; the top ten carry more than 1.5%. The TCR comes from a man aged 55 to 69 with urothelial cancer. The material sequenced was PBMCs, taken around atezolizumab (anti-PD-L1) treatment. The rearrangement joins TRBV5-1 to TRBJ2-7; 7 bases map to TRBD2. CDR3 nucleotides: TGCGCCAGCAGCTTGGGACTGAGGACTAGATCCTACGAGCAGTACTTC. Its translation is CASSLGLRTRSYEQYF.